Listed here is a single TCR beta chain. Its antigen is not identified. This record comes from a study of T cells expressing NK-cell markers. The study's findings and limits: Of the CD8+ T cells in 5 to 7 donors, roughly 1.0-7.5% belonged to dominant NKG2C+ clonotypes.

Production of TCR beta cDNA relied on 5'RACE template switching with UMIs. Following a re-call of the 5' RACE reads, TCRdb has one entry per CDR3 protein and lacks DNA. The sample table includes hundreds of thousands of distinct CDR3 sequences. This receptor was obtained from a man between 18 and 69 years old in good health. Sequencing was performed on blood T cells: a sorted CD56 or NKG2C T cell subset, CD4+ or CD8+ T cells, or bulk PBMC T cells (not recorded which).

The CDR3 is CASSIGFGRIYEQYF. The chain joins TRBV5-1 to TRBJ2-7. The CDR3 loop spans 15 amino acids. Germline CDR1 reads SGHRS; CDR2 reads YFSETQ.